The 5 T cell receptor beta chains listed next were all sequenced from one sample in a study of human T cells and chemical hapten exposure. Time point meaning: pre-sensitization, week 0. Treatment described: therapeutic diphenylcyclopropenone sensitization with weekly scalp DPC. MiXCR, applied by TCRdb to the RACE reads, yields one record per CDR3 protein. The data show around 200,000 distinct CDR3 sequences, under 35% seen once. Here the sequenced sample was whole blood, taken in connection with sensitization to the hapten diphenylcyclopropenone (DPC). The receptors shown here come from a woman aged 30 to 39 with alopecia areata. Some clones in this sample may be carry-over from other donors' samples.

In this sample, this clonotype turned up a few times. CDR3 bases: TGTGCCAGCAGCACGGACAGGGGGATTAATGAAAAACTGTTTTTT. It is translated as CASSTDRGINEKLFF. V usage is TRBV7-2 and J usage is TRBJ1-4; TRBD1 matches 10 bases. J lost 4 bases, V lost 5 bases, and 4 bases had no gene match. Germline loops: CDR1 SGHTA, CDR2 FQGNSA. This CDR3 is 15 amino acids long.

This rearrangement joins TRBV6-2 or TRBV6-3 to TRBJ2-5; 8 bases agree with TRBD2. Unmatched junction bases numbered 14, after V lost 7 bases and J lost 1 base. Germline V gene lookup returns CDR1 MNHEY and CDR2 SVGEGT. The CDR3 has 17 amino acids. DNA of the CDR3: TGTGCCAGCATAACCGGCCCTGCGGGGGGAAGCCAAGAGACCCAGTACTTC. Protein product: CASITGPAGGSQETQYF.

The chain recombines TRBV6-2 or TRBV6-3 with TRBJ1-1, with 9 bases aligning to TRBD1. With V trimmed by 2 bases and J by 4 bases, 5 bases remained unmatched. Germline V gene sequence: CDR1 MNHEY, CDR2 SVGEGT. The CDR3 loop spans 15 amino acids. In DNA, the CDR3 is TGTGCCAGCAGTTACGTGCCGGGACAGGGCACTGAAGCTTTCTTT. This translates into CASSYVPGQGTEAFF.

The chain links TRBV5-5 to TRBJ1-1; D possibly corresponds to TRBD1 (5 bases). The length of the CDR3 is 15 residues. From germline, CDR1 is SGHKS and CDR2 YYEKEE (reference sequence). V shed 0 bases and J shed 5 bases, with 14 bases lying between them. DNA of the CDR3: TGTGCCAGCAGCTTGGGCTCAGCGGGGGGGACTGAAGCTTTCTTT. Its translation: CASSLGSAGGTEAFF.

This clonotype showed up just a few times. The V gene is TRBV10-3, the J gene TRBJ2-7, with TRBD1 matching over 7 bases. Germline V CDR1 and CDR2: ENHRY, SYGVKD. The CDR3 runs to 15 residues. Trimming cost V 3 bases and J 1 base; bases outside gene matches: 6. The CDR3 DNA reads TGTGCCATCAGTGAATCGGTGGGACAGTCCTACGAGCAGTACTTC. The encoded protein is CAISESVGQSYEQYF.